What follows are 14 T cell receptor beta chains derived from one specimen sequenced in a study of T cells in Graves' hyperthyroidism and ophthalmopathy. The investigators amplified TCR beta CDR3 regions from RNA transcripts. With the HTBI primer set, the TCR CDR3 went through a first round of RT-PCR. TCRdb processed the multiplex PCR reads anew with MiXCR; each CDR3 protein has one entry. In the table there are under 300,000 distinct CDR3 sequences, less than 30% of which are singletons. The specimen sequenced was blood. The receptors come from a man aged 40-50 years with Graves' hyperthyroidism that later progressed to Graves' ophthalmopathy.

The V gene is TRBV20-1, the J gene TRBJ1-5; TRBD1 matches at 9 bases. Trimming cost V 5 bases and J 0 bases; bases outside gene matches: 11. CDR3 size: 17 residues. In germline, CDR1 is DFQATT, CDR2 SNEGSKA (reference sequence). CDR3 sequence: CSAAPGQGRYSNQPQHF. The CDR3 region has the DNA TGCAGTGCTGCTCCGGGACAGGGCCGATATAGCAATCAGCCCCAGCATTTT.

This clonotype came up many times. The chain has TRBV2 and TRBJ2-7; weak D call: TRBD1 (5 bases). Trimming pared 4 bases from V and 2 bases from J, leaving 12 bases between. The V gene's germline CDR1 is SNHLY and CDR2 FYNNEI. The CDR3 runs to 14 residues. CDR3 amino acids: CASSGRQTAYEQYF. In nucleotides, the CDR3 is TGTGCCAGCAGTGGGCGACAGACCGCCTACGAGCAGTACTTC.

This rearrangement joins TRBV28 to TRBJ1-1, with D perhaps matching TRBD1 (5 bases). V dropped 6 bases and J dropped 4 bases, with 30 bases sitting between them. The CDR3 has 19 amino acids. Per the germline V gene, CDR1 is MDHEN and CDR2 is SYDVKM. In DNA form, the CDR3 reads TGTGCCAGCAGGCCCCTCTTCCCGGGGCGCGATGGAAGAAGCACTGAAGCTTTCTTT. Translation: CASRPLFPGRDGRSTEAFF.

The V gene is TRBV12-3 or TRBV12-4, the J gene TRBJ1-5; D is ambiguous. V was shortened by 0 bases and J by 0 bases, with 6 bases between the two germline ends. This CDR3 spans 15 amino acids. CDR3 sequence (DNA): TGTGCCAGCAGTTTAGCCGTAGTTAGCAATCAGCCCCAGCATTTT. Encoded protein: CASSLAVVSNQPQHF.

This clonotype came up many times. This sequence joins TRBV12-3 or TRBV12-4 and TRBJ1-5; no clear D. The V and J ends lost 4 bases and 0 bases respectively, with 7 bases between them. There are 14 residues in the CDR3. This chain's CDR3 is CASSSLYSNQPQHF. The CDR3 nucleotides are TGTGCCAGCAGTTCTCTATATAGCAATCAGCCCCAGCATTTT.

This clonotype appeared many times. The genes are TRBV6-1 and TRBJ2-7; perhaps TRBD2 as D (6 bases). The CDR3 spans 13 residues. Germline V gives CDR1 MNHNS, CDR2 SASEGT. With 4 bases removed from V and 5 bases from J, the gap between germline ends came to 12 bases. CDR3: CASSGEVSNEQYF. The CDR3 DNA reads TGTGCCAGCAGTGGGGAGGTTTCCAACGAGCAGTACTTC.

This chain uses TRBV19 with TRBJ2-5, with 10 bases identical to TRBD2. The CDR3 runs to 17 residues. Per the germline V gene, CDR1 is LNHDA and CDR2 is SQIVND (reference sequence). V lost 3 bases, J lost 3 bases, and 10 bases stayed unmatched. In DNA form, the CDR3 reads TGTGCCAGTAGTATGCCCAGGACTAGCGGTAGCAAAGAGACCCAGTACTTC. Its translation is CASSMPRTSGSKETQYF.

This clonotype was detected many times. The chain combines TRBV5-8 with TRBJ1-1; D might be TRBD1 (5 bases). The CDR3 has 15 amino acids. The V end was cut by 3 bases, the J end by 0 bases, with 12 bases between. Germline V gene sequence: CDR1 SGHTS, CDR2 YDEGEE. CDR3 sequence (DNA): TGTGCCAGCAGCTCTACAGGACGCATGAACACTGAAGCTTTCTTT. Its translation: CASSSTGRMNTEAFF.

This clonotype appeared many times. V is TRBV6-5 and J is TRBJ2-5; possible D gene TRBD1, 6 bases. The V end lost 4 bases, the J end lost 4 bases, and 13 bases lay between the germline ends. The germline gives CDR1 MNHEY, CDR2 SVGAGI. The CDR3 runs 14 residues. CDR3: CASSLQGRPETQYF. The CDR3 nucleotides read TGTGCCAGCAGTTTGCAGGGGCGCCCAGAGACCCAGTACTTC.

The table lists this clonotype with many counts. The chain has TRBV30 and TRBJ1-5; D gene unclear. CDR3 length: 12 residues. V lost 2 bases and J 4 bases, leaving 6 bases between the germline ends. CDR1 and CDR2 (germline): GTSNPN, SVGIG (reference sequence). The CDR3 loop is CAWSYLNQPQHF. CDR3 bases: TGTGCCTGGAGTTACTTGAATCAGCCCCAGCATTTT. The full variable domain, rest sourced from reference TRBV30 and TRBJ1-5, is SQTIHQWPATLVQPVGSPLSLECTVEGTSNPNLYWYRQAAGRGLQLLFYSVGIGQISSEVPQNLSASRPQDRQFILSSKKLLLSDSGFYLCAWSYLNQPQHFGDGTRLSIL.

This clonotype showed up many times. J is TRBJ2-2 and V is TRBV6-4, with 10 bases aligning to TRBD2. V dropped 9 bases and J dropped 0; count of bases not matched to a gene: 10. CDR3 length: 17 amino acids. The germline V gene has CDR1 MRHNA and CDR2 SNTAGT. Written as DNA, the CDR3 is TGTGCCAGTTCTCCTAGCGGGAGAGACGCGAACACCGGGGAGCTGTTTTTT. Its translation: CASSPSGRDANTGELFF.

Ten or more counts support this clonotype. The chain has TRBV20-1 and TRBJ2-7; 8 nucleotides agree with TRBD1. Germline CDR1 is DFQATT and CDR2 is SNEGSKA (reference sequence). The CDR3 has 15 residues. Unmatched junction bases numbered 8, after V lost 0 bases and J lost 4 bases. CDR3 sequence reads: CSARDPQGASYEQYF. The CDR3 bases are TGCAGTGCTAGAGATCCCCAGGGGGCATCGTACGAGCAGTACTTC.

At least ten counts were recorded for this clonotype. The V and J genes are TRBV19 and TRBJ1-1; unclear D gene. The CDR3 extends over 13 amino acids. Trimming took off 8 bases at V and 5 bases at J, with 15 bases between the two ends. The germline V gene has CDR1 LNHDA and CDR2 SQIVND (reference sequence). The CDR3 nucleotides are TGTGCCAGTGAAAGTCCCCGTGGGACTGAAGCTTTCTTT. This encodes CASESPRGTEAFF. Filled out from reference TRBV19 and TRBJ1-1, the complete variable domain reads DGGITQSPKYLFRKEGQNVTLSCEQNLNHDAMYWYRQDPGQGLRLIYYSQIVNDFQKGDIAEGYSVSREKKESFPLTVTSAQKNPTAFYLCASESPRGTEAFFGQGTRLTVV.

This clonotype showed up many times. The CDR3 nucleotides read TGTGCCAGCAGTTTAGAATATGGCTACACCTTC. Protein product: CASSLEYGYTF. V gene TRBV12-3 or TRBV12-4 combines with J gene TRBJ1-2; no reliable D call. The length of the CDR3 is 11 residues. Deletions cut 1 base from V and 5 bases from J, with 2 bases between.